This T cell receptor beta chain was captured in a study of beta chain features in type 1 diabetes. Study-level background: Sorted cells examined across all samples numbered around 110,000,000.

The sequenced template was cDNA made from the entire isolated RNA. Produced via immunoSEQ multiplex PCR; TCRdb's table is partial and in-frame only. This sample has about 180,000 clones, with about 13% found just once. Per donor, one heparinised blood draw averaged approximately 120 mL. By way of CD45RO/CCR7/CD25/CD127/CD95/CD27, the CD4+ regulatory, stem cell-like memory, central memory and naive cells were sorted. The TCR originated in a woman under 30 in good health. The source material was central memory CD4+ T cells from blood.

This CDR3 is CASSSPPSTGRFEAFF. The CDR3 DNA follows: TGTGCCAGCAGCTCCCCCCCTTCGACAGGACGATTTGAAGCTTTCTTT. V is TRBV7-9 and J is TRBJ1-1, with D tentatively TRBD1 (6 bases). Germline CDR1 is SEHNR and CDR2 is FQNEAQ (reference sequence). The CDR3 length is 16 residues. The V end was cut by 4 bases, the J end by 7 bases, with 22 bases between.